This is a list of T cell receptor beta chains from one sample in a study of cytomegalovirus exposure and HLA in healthy donors. Generated by immunoSEQ multiplex PCR, the TCRdb table keeps only in-frame clones and is missing some. The table has 150,000 or so clones, 75% to 80% seen once; the top ten hold about 0.93%. The sample taken for sequencing was PBMCs. The origin of the receptors is a woman aged 45-65 years in good health and CMV-seropositive. Both conserved end residues are part of each CDR3. The size entry is marked missing in some rows and otherwise reads once, few, many or a size class.

v_gene	abundance	j_gene	len	CDR3aa
TRBV2	.	TRBJ1-6	14	CASSETGNNSPLHF
TRBV5-4	.	TRBJ1-2	13	CASSFSGRDGYTF
TRBV7-9	.	TRBJ2-7	15	CASSGTGTRFFEQYF
TRBV6-6	once	TRBJ1-1	13	CASSTLVQTEAFF
TRBV19	few	TRBJ1-2	13	CASSFARVYGYTF
TRBV5-6	few	TRBJ1-1	13	CASSLRENTEAFF
TRBV5-1	.	TRBJ1-1	14	CASSSTGSRIEAFF
TRBV5-1	.	TRBJ2-7	12	CASSRTGSGQYF
TRBV6-6	.	TRBJ1-4	14	CASKRQDTNEKLFF
TRBV28	.	TRBJ2-1	14	CASSKGGLNNEQFF
TRBV5-1	.	TRBJ2-7	15	CASGLAGQGAYEQYF
TRBV10-3	.	TRBJ2-7	12	CAIRQGAEEQYF
TRBV29-1	.	TRBJ2-3	14	CSVEGRASTDTQYF
TRBV5-1	.	TRBJ2-5	15	CASSLGPAGGETQYF
TRBV19	once	TRBJ2-7	14	CASSWTVSSDEQYF
TRBV29-1	.	TRBJ2-5	12	CSALAGVETQYF
TRBV6-5	.	TRBJ1-3	16	CASSYRGGNSGNTIYF
TRBV27	.	TRBJ2-7	13	CASSLFGSREQYF
TRBV7-9	.	TRBJ2-7	15	CASTLAGTASYEQYF
TRBV4-1	.	TRBJ2-5	15	CASSLGLAGGETQYF
TRBV21-1	.	TRBJ1-4	17	CASSKWRLLGPNEKLFF
TRBV15	.	TRBJ2-7	15	CATSRAAGGSYEQYF
TRBV6-1	.	TRBJ1-5	14	CASSGGQGHQPQHF
TRBV18	.	TRBJ2-3	18	CASSLLPRKGSGTDTQYF
TRBV7-6	.	TRBJ1-5	20	CASSPPNAPHRVQGNQPQHF
TRBV5-1	.	TRBJ2-2	14	CASSFDRGTGELFF